The clone carrying this T cell receptor beta chain was observed a single time. The immunoSEQ assay was v3. Sequencing used immunoSEQ multiplex PCR; TCRdb keeps in-frame clones, though not all of them. The table records some 32,000 clones, just under 75% of them present only once. These data are taken from a study of TIL therapy for anti-PD-1-resistant metastatic lung cancer. Study summary: Tumor harvest preceded PD-1/PD-L1 blockade, followed by nivolumab treatment. Tumors had a median PD-L1 proportion score of 6%. By whole-exome sequencing, median non-synonymous tumor mutation burden was approximately 1.4 mutations per megabase.

The CDR3 loop spans 14 amino acids. V lost 3 bases and J lost 5, with 12 bases in between. Looked up from germline, CDR1 is SGHVS and CDR2 is FQNEAQ. The time point denotes: pre-treatment sample, taken before nivolumab and TIL therapy. Sequenced here: blood, sampled at baseline. The sequence derives from a woman aged 30-79 years with non-small cell lung cancer. The chain combines TRBV7-8 with TRBJ2-3, with D perhaps given as TRBD1 or TRBD2 (5 bases each). CDR3 sequence: CASSFLGRGDTQYF. The CDR3, as DNA: TGTGCCAGCAGCTTTTTGGGACGAGGAGATACGCAGTATTTT.